This paragraph covers one TCR beta chain sequence. The antigen this receptor binds is unknown. No much larger clonotype is one base removed from it; base qualities were not supplied. The data originate from a study of long-term antiretroviral therapy in people with HIV (dated by TCRdb to between 2021 and 2022). At the level of the whole study: The earliest samples were collected approximately a decade before the 2015 WHO recommendation for immediate ART, a period when ART was typically delayed until CD4 counts fell. From over 25 adults with confirmed HIV infection, the cohort provided fewer than 200 cryopreserved PBMC samples, gathered serially across a mean of about 6 years (range 1-12). About 35% of the 30 participants with HIV were female. Whether ART initiation and durable HIV suppression were associated with changes in peripheral blood TRB repertoire composition and diversity was tested in a retrospective serial study. No cross-contamination during QIAcube processing turned up in test extractions that ran a monoclonal T-cell line alongside 25 to 35 polyclonal samples. The paper's findings and limits, for the study overall: CDR3 length ranges in HIV repertoires were narrower than in controls, and network structure suggested an antigen-experienced repertoire with only a slight naive shift after ART. Starting ART was linked to a significant rise in TRB diversity, yet even with long-term ART the diversity remained significantly lower than in transplant donor controls. The samples span the years 2004 to 2017, and the ART regimens used may be less effective than current regimens. Expanded TRB clones identified before ART initiation dominated the repertoire at all time points, although this dominance fluctuated and declined in many PLHIV after ART. Because pre-ART samples had limited cell numbers, unsorted PBMC were profiled rather than sorted CD4+ and CD8+ T cells. Since PBMC availability was limited, sequencing covered only the TCR beta chain, with no alpha chain pairing. No data were available on ART adherence, viral resistance or therapy changes, limiting inferences about post-ART repertoire changes.

Sequencing of the TRB variable region was done with the immunoSEQ hsTCRB v3.0 assay at survey level resolution. The target sequencing depth for TRB was roughly 40,000-50,000 T-cell genomes per sample. Pooled TRB libraries were sequenced on an Illumina MiSeq with a v3 150-cycle kit. From the authors' description of their analysis: Repertoire analysis ran in R within a reproducible Nextflow workflow covering QC, data transformation and analysis. Custom analyses were implemented in LymphoSeq2, an R package for AIRR-Seq data exploration. After excluding a handful of samples that yielded fewer than 5000 total TRB sequences, fewer than 200 HIV repertoires remained for analysis. Among the 188 retained HIV repertoires, about 60 were collected before ART initiation and about 130 were collected after ART initiation. Repertoires were downsampled to 5000 TRB nucleotide sequences, and summary statistics were averaged over 100 downsampling iterations. The analysis kept only TRB sequences whose CDR3 regions were at least seven amino acids long. Diversity was measured with a Shannon entropy-derived clonality score and the Gini coefficient. Repertoire networks linked the top 5000 CDR3 amino acid sequences whenever two sequences differed by an edit distance of one. For TRB CDR3 amino acid sequences, GLIPH2 was used to predict antigen specificity groups and MHC restriction. Known CMV, EBV, HIV or tissue antigen associations were flagged by matching CDR3 amino acid sequences against VDJdb and McPAS-TCR. Pre-ART, post-ART and control groups were compared with Wilcoxon signed-rank tests and Holm-Bonferroni correction. Sourced from immuneACCESS, this table was stored by TCRdb with only in-frame sequences that have V and J called. A share of the clones is absent; for the studies checked, an unresolved V gene accounts for under half, and the remainder has no known explanation. That table is the source of V, J and clone size, and D and trimming were worked out from the DNA. The sample includes 45,000 to 50,000 clones, with about 86% observed a single time. The ten largest clones add up to 2.5% to 3.5% of the sample.

Inclusion was restricted to participants for whom at least one PBMC sample before ART initiation and at least two post-ART samples were available. Treatment was received in the United States of America by all participants with HIV. Cryopreserved samples of about 0.95-10 million PBMC were thawed and washed before DNA extraction. At the time of the earliest PBMC sample for each participant with HIV, ages ranged from roughly 23 to 60 years. Per participant, PBMC samples came from 1-4 timepoints prior to ART initiation and 2-8 timepoints following ART initiation, for a median of 7 samples. For every participant, serial HIV viral load, CD4+ T-cell count, ART history and demographic data were obtained. Using a Qiagen kit on a QIAcube, genomic DNA was extracted from unsorted PBMC, with samples processed in batches of 12. The germline V gene sets CDR1 to SGHDN and CDR2 to FVKESK. Relative to germline, V is missing 3 bases and J is missing 5 bases, with 5 bases of the junction outside any gene match. The cysteine opens and the phenylalanine closes a CDR3 of 15 amino acids. Of the read, only the CDR3 DNA is kept; its 45 bases are in frame from base 1.

The TCR comes from a woman aged 18-30 years with HIV. The source material was unsorted PBMCs, sampled 0.8 years after starting antiretroviral therapy. Recombination joined TRBV14 with TRBJ1-2; 11 central nucleotides agree with TRBD1. The DNA reads as follows: TGTGCCAGCAGCCAGTTCGGGACAGGGGGTTATGGCTACACCTTC. This translates into CASSQFGTGGYGYTF.